This T cell receptor beta chain was retrieved from a study of radiation and T cells in renal cell carcinoma. General study results and limits: Pretreatment tumor biopsies were lacking, so baseline clonotypes are unknown.

V lost 4 bases, J lost 0 bases, and 11 bases lay in between. CDR1 SGDLS and CDR2 YYNGEE come from the germline V gene. The CDR3 is made up of 15 amino acids. In the case of this clone: The antigen is unknown.

The time point was: blood 4 weeks post-SBRT, at nephrectomy. Regarding treatment: 15 Gy SBRT to primary tumor, nephrectomy 4 weeks later. Libraries were prepared by immunoSEQ multiplex PCR; TCRdb keeps only in-frame clonotypes and omits some of them. Among tens of thousands of clones, around 85% were seen once, and the ten largest hold roughly 10%. The sequenced sample was blood, obtained from a patient whose treatment included radiotherapy and nephrectomy. The clonotype originates from a man over 45 with renal cell carcinoma. V usage is TRBV9 and J usage is TRBJ1-3; possibly TRBD1 for D (6 bases). The CDR3 coding sequence is TGTGCCAGCAGCCCACAGGGCCTCTCTGGAAACACCATATATTTT. This translates into CASSPQGLSGNTIYF.